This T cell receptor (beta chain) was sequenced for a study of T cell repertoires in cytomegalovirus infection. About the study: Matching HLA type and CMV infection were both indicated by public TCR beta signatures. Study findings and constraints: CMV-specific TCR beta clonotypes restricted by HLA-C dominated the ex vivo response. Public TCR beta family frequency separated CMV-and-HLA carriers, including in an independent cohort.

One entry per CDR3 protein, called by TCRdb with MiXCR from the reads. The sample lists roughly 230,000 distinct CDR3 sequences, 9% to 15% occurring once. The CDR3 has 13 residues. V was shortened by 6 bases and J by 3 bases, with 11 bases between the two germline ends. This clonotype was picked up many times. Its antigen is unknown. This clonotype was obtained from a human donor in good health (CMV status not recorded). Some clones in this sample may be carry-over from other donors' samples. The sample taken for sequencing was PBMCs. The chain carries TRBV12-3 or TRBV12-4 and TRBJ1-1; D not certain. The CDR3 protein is CASRRTADTEAFF. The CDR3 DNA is TGTGCCAGCAGAAGGACGGCAGACACTGAAGCTTTCTTT.